This TCR beta chain was sequenced in a study of cytomegalovirus exposure and HLA in healthy donors. PCR primers comprised 60 Vbeta and 13 Jbeta primers. The protocol was immunoSEQ multiplex PCR, while the TCRdb copy is restricted to in-frame clones and leaves out a portion. Among roughly 99,000 clones listed, 76% were seen once. Trimming took 1 base from V and 8 from J, leaving 8 bases between them. Germline loops: CDR1 SEHNR, CDR2 FQNEAQ (reference sequence). The CDR3 is 12 amino acids. The chain combines TRBV7-9 with TRBJ1-1, with D perhaps matching TRBD1 (5 bases). Sequenced sample: PBMCs. The origin of this receptor is a man aged 18-30 years in good health and CMV-seronegative. The CDR3 region is CASSLGSGEAFF. The DNA for the CDR3 is TGTGCCAGCAGCTTAGGATCAGGGGAAGCTTTCTTT.